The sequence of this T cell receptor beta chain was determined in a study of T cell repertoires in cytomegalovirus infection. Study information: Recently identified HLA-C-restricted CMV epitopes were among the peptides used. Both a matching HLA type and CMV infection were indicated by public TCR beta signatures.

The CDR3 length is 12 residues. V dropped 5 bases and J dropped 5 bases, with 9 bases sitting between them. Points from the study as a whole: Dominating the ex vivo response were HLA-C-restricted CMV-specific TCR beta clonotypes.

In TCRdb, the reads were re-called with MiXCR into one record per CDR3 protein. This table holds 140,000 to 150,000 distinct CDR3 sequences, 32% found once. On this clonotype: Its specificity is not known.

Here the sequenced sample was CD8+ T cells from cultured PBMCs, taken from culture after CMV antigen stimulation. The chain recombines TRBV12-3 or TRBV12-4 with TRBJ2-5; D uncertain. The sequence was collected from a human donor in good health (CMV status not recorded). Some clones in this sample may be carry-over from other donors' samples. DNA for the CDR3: TGTGCCAGCAGTCAGACAAAGGAGACCCAGTACTTC. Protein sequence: CASSQTKETQYF.